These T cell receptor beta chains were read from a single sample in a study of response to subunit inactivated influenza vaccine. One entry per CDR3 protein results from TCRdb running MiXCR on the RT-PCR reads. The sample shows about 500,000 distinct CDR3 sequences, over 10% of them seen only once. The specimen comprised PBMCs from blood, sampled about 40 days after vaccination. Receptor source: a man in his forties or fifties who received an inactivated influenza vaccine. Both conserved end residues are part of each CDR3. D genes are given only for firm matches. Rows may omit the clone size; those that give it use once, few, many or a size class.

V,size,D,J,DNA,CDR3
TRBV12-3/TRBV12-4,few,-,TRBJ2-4,TGTGCCAGCAGTTTAAGTTCGAGGCGCTCCAAAAACATTCAGTACTTC,CASSLSSRRSKNIQYF
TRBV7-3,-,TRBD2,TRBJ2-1,TGTGCCAGCAGCCCGACTACTAGCGGGTCCTACAATGAGCAGTTCTTC,CASSPTTSGSYNEQFF
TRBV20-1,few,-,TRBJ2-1,TGCAGTGCTAGAGATGGTGATCTTTGGCACAATGAGCAGTTCTTC,CSARDGDLWHNEQFF
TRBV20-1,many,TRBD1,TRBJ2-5,TGCAGTGCTGCAGTCCTAGGGACAGCTCAAGAGACCCAGTACTTC,CSAAVLGTAQETQYF
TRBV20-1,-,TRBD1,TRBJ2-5,TGCAGTGCTCTCCCGGACAGGGGAAAAGAGACCCAGTACTTC,CSALPDRGKETQYF
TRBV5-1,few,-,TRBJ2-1,TGCGCCAGCAGCTTGGAAGTTTCGGGGGCAGCCTACAATGAGCAGTTCTTC,CASSLEVSGAAYNEQFF
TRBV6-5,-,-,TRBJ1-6,TGTGCCAGCAGTTGGGACTCCACACCCTATAATTCACCCCTCCACTTT,CASSWDSTPYNSPLHF
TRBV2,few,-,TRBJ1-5,TGTGCCAGCAGTGACCCCGGGTGGCATCAGCCCCAGCATTTT,CASSDPGWHQPQHF
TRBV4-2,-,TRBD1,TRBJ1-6,TGTGCCAGCAGCCTTGCTCGACAGGGAGGGAATTCACCCCTCCACTTT,CASSLARQGGNSPLHF
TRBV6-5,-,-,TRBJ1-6,TGTGCCAGCAGTTACTCGGGGGCAGATAATTCACCCCTCCACTTT,CASSYSGADNSPLHF
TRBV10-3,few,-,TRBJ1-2,TGTGCCACCCGGACCGGGAAGGCGAGCTATGGCTACACCTTC,CATRTGKASYGYTF
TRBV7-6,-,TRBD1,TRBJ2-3,TGTGCCAGCAGCTTAGCACTACCGGGACAGGGTGGAGATACGCAGTATTTT,CASSLALPGQGGDTQYF
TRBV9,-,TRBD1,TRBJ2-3,TGTGCCAGCAGCGTATTAGGGGACAGGGTAGATACGCAGTATTTT,CASSVLGDRVDTQYF
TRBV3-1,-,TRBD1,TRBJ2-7,TGTGCCAGCAGCGTAGGTCCGGACAGGGTTATCGACGGTCCGGGGGAGCAGTACTTC,CASSVGPDRVIDGPGEQYF
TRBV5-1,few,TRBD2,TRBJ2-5,TGCGCCAGCAGCGAGACCGGGACTAGCTTGCAAGAGACCCAGTACTTC,CASSETGTSLQETQYF
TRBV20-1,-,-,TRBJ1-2,TGCAGTGCTAGAGAGCAGGGAAGCGCCAACTATGGCTACACCTTC,CSAREQGSANYGYTF
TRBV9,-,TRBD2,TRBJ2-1,TGTGCCAGCAGCGCCGGGGGGGCCTCCTACAATGAGCAGTTCTTC,CASSAGGASYNEQFF
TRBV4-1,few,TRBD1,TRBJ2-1,TGCGCCAGCAGCCAAGATCGGGACAGGGGGCCATGGAATGAGCAGTTCTTC,CASSQDRDRGPWNEQFF
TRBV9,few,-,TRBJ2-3,TGTGCCAGCAGCGTCTCAGGGAGAGATACGCAGTATTTT,CASSVSGRDTQYF
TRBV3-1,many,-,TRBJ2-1,TGTGCCAGCAGCCCTCTAGGTTCGTTCATCAATGAGCAGTTCTTC,CASSPLGSFINEQFF
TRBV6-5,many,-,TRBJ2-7,TGTGCCAGCAGTTACGACTTAAGCTCCTACGAGCAGTACTTC,CASSYDLSSYEQYF
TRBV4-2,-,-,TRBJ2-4,TGTGCCAGCAGCCACCCTGGGGGGGGGCGGGGAAACATTCAGTACTTC,CASSHPGGGRGNIQYF
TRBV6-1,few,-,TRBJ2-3,TGTGCCAGCAGTCCTCAGGGAGGGGGGACGCAGTATTTT,CASSPQGGGTQYF
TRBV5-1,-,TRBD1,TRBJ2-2,TGCGCCATCAGCTTGAGCCGGGACAGGGGCACCGGGGAGCTGTTTTTT,CAISLSRDRGTGELFF
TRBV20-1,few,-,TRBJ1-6,TGCAGTGCTTCTCCTACAGGGCCCCCTAATCACTTT,CSASPTGPPNHF
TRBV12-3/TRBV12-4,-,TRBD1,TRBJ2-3,TGTGCCAGCAGTTCGTCCGGGACAGGGGGCCGAGATACGCAGTATTTT,CASSSSGTGGRDTQYF
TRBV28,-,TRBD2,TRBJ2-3,TGTGCCAGCAGTTTATGGGCTAGCGGGGCAGACACAGATACGCAGTATTTT,CASSLWASGADTDTQYF